This is a list of T cell receptor beta chains from one sample in a study of long-term antiretroviral therapy in people with HIV. This table comes from immunoSEQ multiplex PCR, and its TCRdb copy is limited to in-frame clones, with some not included. The sample yields 16,000 or so clones, roughly 73% seen once. The specimen was unsorted PBMCs, collected 2.1 years before starting antiretroviral therapy. Every receptor here comes from a young man with HIV. CDR3s include the opening cysteine and the closing phenylalanine or tryptophan. Each record gives: clone size, V gene, D gene, J gene, CDR3 DNA, CDR3 protein. The D gene is left open where the match is weak. Size is stated for part of the rows, as once, few or many counts, or as a class when the clone is expanded.

>NA|TRBV5-4|TRBD1|TRBJ2-3
TGTGCCAGCAGCCCCCCGCCGGGACAGGGAACAGATACGCAGTATTTT
CASSPPPGQGTDTQYF
>NA|TRBV11-1|NA|TRBJ2-1
TGTGCCAGCAGCTTGAACCGGGACCCACCCAATGAGCAGTTCTTC
CASSLNRDPPNEQFF
>once|TRBV4-2|NA|TRBJ2-7
TGTGCCAGCAGCCAGGCTGGGGACGACGTTATTCTCTACGAGCAGTACTTC
CASSQAGDDVILYEQYF
>NA|TRBV11-1|TRBD1|TRBJ1-1
TGTGCCAGCAGCTTTACAGGGGAGACTGAAGCTTTCTTT
CASSFTGETEAFF
>NA|TRBV6-5|NA|TRBJ1-3
TGTGCCAGCAGTCCCCACGGCGACGGAAACACCATATATTTT
CASSPHGDGNTIYF
>NA|TRBV5-1|NA|TRBJ1-1
TGCGCCAGCAGCTTTGGCACGAACACTGAAGCTTTCTTT
CASSFGTNTEAFF
>NA|TRBV5-6|TRBD1|TRBJ1-1
TGTGCCAGCAGCCGGGGACAGTTGAACACTGAAGCTTTCTTT
CASSRGQLNTEAFF
>NA|TRBV5-1|NA|TRBJ2-3
TGCGCCAGCAGGGTAGACACAGATACGCAGTATTTT
CASRVDTDTQYF
>NA|TRBV5-5|NA|TRBJ1-1
TGTGCCAGCAGCTTGGGAATGAACACTGAAGCTTTCTTT
CASSLGMNTEAFF
>NA|TRBV28|NA|TRBJ1-1
TGTGCCAGCAGTTCGAACTCAGGGTACACTGAAGCTTTCTTT
CASSSNSGYTEAFF
>medium-sized|TRBV5-1|TRBD1|TRBJ1-2
TGCGCCAGCAGCTTAATCATGTGGGACAGGGGATTATTGGGCTACACCTTC
CASSLIMWDRGLLGYTF
>NA|TRBV28|NA|TRBJ1-5
TGTGCCAGCATCGGGGGGGGAAGTGGCAATCAGCCCCAGCATTTT
CASIGGGSGNQPQHF
>NA|TRBV18|NA|TRBJ1-1
TGTGCCAGCACTCCGAGGAAGAACACTGAAGCTTTCTTT
CASTPRKNTEAFF
>NA|TRBV6-6|NA|TRBJ1-2
TGTGCCAGCAGTTACTCGGGAGAGGGGTATGGCTACACCTTC
CASSYSGEGYGYTF
>few|TRBV28|TRBD2|TRBJ2-7
TGTGCCAGCAGTTTACCCCGGGAGGCATGGTACGAGCAGTACTTC
CASSLPREAWYEQYF
>NA|TRBV2|TRBD1|TRBJ1-1
TGTGCCAGCAGTTCCTACAAAGGCCTACGGACAGGGGGGACTGAAGCTTTCTTT
CASSSYKGLRTGGTEAFF
>NA|TRBV30|NA|TRBJ2-1
TGTGCCTGGAAGGTAGCGAACTCCTACAATGAGCAGTTCTTC
CAWKVANSYNEQFF
>once|TRBV5-1|NA|TRBJ2-7
TGCGCCAGCAGCTCGCAGGGGCAAGGGGCTACCTACGAGCAGTACTTC
CASSSQGQGATYEQYF
>NA|TRBV9|TRBD1|TRBJ1-3
TGTGCCAGCAGCGGGACCCGGACAGGGTCCTCTGGAAACACCATATATTTT
CASSGTRTGSSGNTIYF
>few|TRBV6-5|TRBD1|TRBJ1-3
TGTGCCAGCAGTTCCAGGACAGGCTTCGGAAACACCATATATTTT
CASSSRTGFGNTIYF
>NA|TRBV6-6|NA|TRBJ1-1
TGTGCCAGCAAAGTGGGGGGGCGAAATACTGAAGCTTTCTTT
CASKVGGRNTEAFF
>once|TRBV9|NA|TRBJ2-3
TGTGCCAGCAGCGTATCGCTAGACACAGATACGCAGTATTTT
CASSVSLDTDTQYF
>NA|TRBV25-1|NA|TRBJ1-4
TGTGCCAGCAGTGAAGGTGGACGCATTCGTGAAAAACTGTTTTTT
CASSEGGRIREKLFF
>once|TRBV28|TRBD1|TRBJ2-4
TGTGCCAGCAGTCGGGACAGGGTAGCCAAAAACATTCAGTACTTC
CASSRDRVAKNIQYF
>once|TRBV7-9|TRBD2|TRBJ2-7
TGTGCCAGCAGCGGGGCCTCTGGACTAGCGGGAGTCTACGAGCAGTACTTC
CASSGASGLAGVYEQYF
>NA|TRBV2|NA|TRBJ1-2
TGTGCCACTTCATTCATTAACTATGGCTACACCTTC
CATSFINYGYTF
>NA|TRBV7-9|TRBD1|TRBJ2-3
TGTGCCAGCAGCTCGCGGCAGGGGGCCCCCGACACAGATACGCAGTATTTT
CASSSRQGAPDTDTQYF
>few|TRBV2|TRBD1|TRBJ2-3
TGTGCCAGCAGTGGTTCGGGACAGAACACAGATACGCAGTATTTT
CASSGSGQNTDTQYF
>NA|TRBV11-2|TRBD2|TRBJ2-5
TGTGCCAGCAGCCCTTCGGGGGGACAAGAGACCCAGTACTTC
CASSPSGGQETQYF
>NA|TRBV27|TRBD1|TRBJ2-2
TGTGCCAGCAGTTGGGACAGTTTCACCGGGGAGCTGTTTTTT
CASSWDSFTGELFF
>NA|TRBV28|NA|TRBJ1-2
TGTGCCAGCAGTTTCACCGGAAACTATGGCTACACCTTC
CASSFTGNYGYTF
>NA|TRBV28|NA|TRBJ1-5
TGTGCCAGCAGTTTAAGTGGCCCCGGTCGGCCCCAGCATTTT
CASSLSGPGRPQHF
>NA|TRBV7-8|TRBD2|TRBJ2-2
TGTGCCAGCAGCTTACGGACTAGCGGGAACACCGGGGAGCTGTTTTTT
CASSLRTSGNTGELFF
>few|TRBV10-1|TRBD1|TRBJ2-5
TGCGCCATGGGGACAGACCCACAAGAGACCCAGTACTTC
CAMGTDPQETQYF
>NA|TRBV19|NA|TRBJ2-3
TGTGCCACCAAGGGCGGAGGGCTCGGCACAGATACGCAGTATTTT
CATKGGGLGTDTQYF
>NA|TRBV9|TRBD2|TRBJ2-6
TGTGCCAGCGACGCTCTTGGCGGGAGTACTTCTGGGGCCAACGTCCTGACTTTC
CASDALGGSTSGANVLTF
>NA|TRBV11-2|TRBD2|TRBJ2-3
TGTGCCAGCCTGGGACTAGCGGGAGTTTTAGCAGATACGCAGTATTTT
CASLGLAGVLADTQYF
>NA|TRBV7-8|TRBD2|TRBJ2-3
TGTGCCAGCAGCTTAGATAGCGGGGCCACAGATACGCAGTATTTT
CASSLDSGATDTQYF
>NA|TRBV28|NA|TRBJ2-7
TGTGCCAGCAGCGCAATAGGAGTAGAGCAGTACTTC
CASSAIGVEQYF